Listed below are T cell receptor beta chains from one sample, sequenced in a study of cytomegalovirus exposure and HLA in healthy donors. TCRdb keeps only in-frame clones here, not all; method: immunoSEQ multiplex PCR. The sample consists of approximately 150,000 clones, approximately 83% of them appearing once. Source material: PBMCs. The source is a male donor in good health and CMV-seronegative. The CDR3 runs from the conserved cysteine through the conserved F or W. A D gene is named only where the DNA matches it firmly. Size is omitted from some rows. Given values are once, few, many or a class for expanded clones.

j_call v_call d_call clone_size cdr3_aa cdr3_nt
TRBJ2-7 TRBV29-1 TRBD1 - CSGKATGDEQYF TGCAGCGGAAAGGCGACAGGGGACGAGCAGTACTTC
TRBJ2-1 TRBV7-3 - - CASSPRGGGGEQFF TGTGCCAGCAGCCCGCGTGGTGGGGGCGGTGAGCAGTTCTTC
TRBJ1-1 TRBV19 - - CASSILGAFTEAFF TGTGCCAGTAGTATACTCGGAGCGTTCACTGAAGCTTTCTTT
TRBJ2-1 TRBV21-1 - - CASSAGQKDNEQFF TGTGCCAGCAGCGCGGGACAGAAGGACAATGAGCAGTTCTTC
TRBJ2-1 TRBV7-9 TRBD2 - CASSLVLAGGGNEQFF TGTGCCAGCAGCTTAGTACTAGCGGGAGGAGGCAATGAGCAGTTCTTC
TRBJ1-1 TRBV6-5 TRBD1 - CASSYIDRANTEAFF TGTGCCAGCAGTTACATCGACAGGGCTAACACTGAAGCTTTCTTT
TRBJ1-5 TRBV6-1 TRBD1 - CASSGTGGSQPQHF TGTGCCAGCAGCGGTACAGGGGGTTCTCAGCCCCAGCATTTT
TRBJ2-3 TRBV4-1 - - CASSQRETTVGRDTQYF TGCGCCAGCAGCCAACGGGAAACTACCGTTGGGAGAGATACGCAGTATTTT
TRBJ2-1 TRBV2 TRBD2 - CASSEGLAGPYNEQFF TGTGCCAGCAGCGAGGGACTAGCGGGACCTTACAATGAGCAGTTCTTC
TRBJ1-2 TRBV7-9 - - CASTRGHWGYTF TGTGCCAGCACCCGCGGGCACTGGGGCTACACCTTC
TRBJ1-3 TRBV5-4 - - CASSPTTGSSGNTIYF TGCGCCAGCAGCCCCACAACGGGGAGCTCTGGAAACACCATATATTTT
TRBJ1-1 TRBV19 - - CASSASLNTEAFF TGTGCCAGTAGTGCGAGTTTGAACACTGAAGCTTTCTTT
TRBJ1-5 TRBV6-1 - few CASSGRAGQPQHF TGTGCCAGCAGTGGACGGGCGGGTCAGCCCCAGCATTTT
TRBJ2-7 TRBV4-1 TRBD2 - CASSQDPAGRGEQYF TGCGCCAGCAGCCAAGACCCAGCGGGAAGGGGCGAGCAGTACTTC
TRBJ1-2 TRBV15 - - CATSRVYDTNYGYTF TGTGCCACCAGCAGAGTGTACGACACTAACTATGGCTACACCTTC
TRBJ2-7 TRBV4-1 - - CASSQGGTDEQYF TGCGCCAGCAGCCAAGGAGGTACGGACGAGCAGTACTTC
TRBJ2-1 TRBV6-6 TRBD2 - CASGTSGSSNEQFF TGTGCCAGCGGGACTAGCGGGAGCTCCAATGAGCAGTTCTTC
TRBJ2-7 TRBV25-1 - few CASSEGGLLYEQYF TGTGCCAGCAGTGAGGGTGGACTGCTCTACGAGCAGTACTTC
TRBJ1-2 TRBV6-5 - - CASSYGTNYGYTF TGTGCCAGCAGTTACGGGACAAACTATGGCTACACCTTC
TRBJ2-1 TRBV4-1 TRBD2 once CASSLSGSLYNEQFF TGCGCCAGCAGCCTCAGCGGGAGTTTGTACAATGAGCAGTTCTTC
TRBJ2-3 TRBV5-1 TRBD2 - CASSPGLAGVLDTQYF TGCGCCAGCAGCCCGGGACTAGCGGGAGTGTTAGATACGCAGTATTTT
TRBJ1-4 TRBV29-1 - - CSVVGGEKLFF TGCAGCGTTGTGGGGGGTGAAAAACTGTTTTTT
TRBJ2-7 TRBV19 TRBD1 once CASSMGTGPSYEQYF TGTGCCAGTAGTATGGGGACAGGCCCATCCTACGAGCAGTACTTC
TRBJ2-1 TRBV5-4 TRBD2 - CASSPTSGSIRNEQFF TGTGCCAGCAGCCCGACTAGCGGGAGCATAAGGAATGAGCAGTTCTTC
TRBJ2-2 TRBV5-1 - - CASSLDPDTGELFF TGCGCCAGCAGCTTGGACCCGGACACCGGGGAGCTGTTTTTT
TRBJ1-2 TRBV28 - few CASSSAGGAGGYTF TGTGCCAGCAGCTCGGCCGGGGGGGCGGGTGGCTACACCTTC
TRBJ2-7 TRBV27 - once CASSLGQGFHEQYF TGTGCCAGCAGTTTAGGGCAGGGGTTCCACGAGCAGTACTTC
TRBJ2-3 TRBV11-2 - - CASQGAVHTDTQYF TGTGCATCCCAAGGAGCGGTCCACACAGATACGCAGTATTTT
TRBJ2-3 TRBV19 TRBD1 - CASSLGGGQYF TGTGCCAGTAGTTTAGGGGGCGGGCAGTATTTT
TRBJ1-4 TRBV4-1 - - CASSSERGEKLFF TGCGCCAGCAGCTCAGAAAGGGGTGAAAAACTGTTTTTT
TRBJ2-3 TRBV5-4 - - CASSSQGRGTDTQYF TGTGCCAGCAGCTCACAGGGACGGGGAACAGATACGCAGTATTTT
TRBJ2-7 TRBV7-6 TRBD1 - CASSPARDRGYEQYF TGTGCCAGCAGCCCCGCCCGGGACAGGGGTTACGAGCAGTACTTC
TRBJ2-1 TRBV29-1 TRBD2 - CSVGGLAGAYNEQFF TGCAGCGTTGGTGGACTAGCGGGAGCCTACAATGAGCAGTTCTTC
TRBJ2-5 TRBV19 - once CASSIVGGQETQYF TGTGCCAGTAGTATAGTCGGGGGCCAAGAGACCCAGTACTTC
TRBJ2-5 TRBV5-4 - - CASSPGRTDRETQYF TGTGCCAGCAGCCCCGGCCGGACAGACCGAGAGACCCAGTACTTC
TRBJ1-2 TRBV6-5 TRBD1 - CASSSTGWHGYTF TGTGCCAGCAGTTCGACAGGGTGGCATGGCTACACCTTC
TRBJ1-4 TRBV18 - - CASSPGDEKLFF TGTGCCAGCTCACCCGGGGATGAAAAACTGTTTTTT
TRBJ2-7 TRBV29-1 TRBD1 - CSVVGRGLYEQYF TGCAGCGTTGTAGGCAGGGGGTTGTACGAGCAGTACTTC
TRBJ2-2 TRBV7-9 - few CASSPAGLNTGELFF TGTGCCAGCAGCCCCGCAGGGCTGAACACCGGGGAGCTGTTTTTT
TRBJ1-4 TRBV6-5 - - CASSYSAGINEKLFF TGTGCCAGCAGTTACTCGGCAGGGATAAATGAAAAACTGTTTTTT
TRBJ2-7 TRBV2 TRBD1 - CASTPRGTYYEQYF TGTGCCAGCACCCCCAGGGGGACCTACTACGAGCAGTACTTC
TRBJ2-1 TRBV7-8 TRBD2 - CASSLLAGGANEQFF TGTGCCAGCAGTTTACTAGCGGGAGGAGCCAATGAGCAGTTCTTC
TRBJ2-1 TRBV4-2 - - CASSLLTNSGVQFF TGTGCCAGCAGCCTCTTGACTAACTCGGGGGTGCAGTTCTTC
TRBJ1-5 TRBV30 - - CAWSGHFNQPQHF TGTGCCTGGAGTGGGCATTTCAATCAGCCCCAGCATTTT
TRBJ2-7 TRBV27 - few CASSLAPSYEQYF TGTGCCAGCAGTTTAGCCCCTAGCTACGAGCAGTACTTC